Below are 28 T cell receptor beta chains sequenced from a single sample in a study of T-cell memory formation after mild COVID-19. TCRdb processed the 5' RACE reads anew with MiXCR; each CDR3 protein has one entry. Of about 180,000 distinct CDR3 sequences in the sample, approximately 18% were seen once. Sequencing was performed on PBMCs or a T cell subset sorted from them (not recorded which). These receptors originate from a man aged 18 to 30 who had mild COVID-19 (a few samples of this study predate the infection). Cell type and time point are not known.

This clonotype was seen repeatedly, ten times or more. The V call is TRBV11-2, the J call TRBJ2-1; TRBD1 aligns across 9 bases. The CDR3 spans 14 residues. The germline CDR1 and CDR2 sequences are SGHAT and FQNNGV. J gave up 5 bases and V 5 bases, and 4 bases lay outside the gene matches. For the CDR3, the DNA is TGTGCCAGCAGCCGACAGGGGGGGAACAATGAGCAGTTCTTC. As protein: CASSRQGGNNEQFF.

This clonotype was counted ten times or more. The chain links TRBV7-3 to TRBJ2-1; perhaps D is TRBD1 or TRBD2 (7 bases each). Looked up from germline, CDR1 is SGHTA and CDR2 is FQGTGA. Trimming shortened V by 0 bases and J by 0 bases, and 15 bases separated the two germline ends. The CDR3 has 18 residues. For the CDR3, the DNA is TGTGCCAGCAGCTTAACCAGGGGGGGCCCGAGCTCCTACAATGAGCAGTTCTTC. This codes for CASSLTRGGPSSYNEQFF. Full variable domain (remainder filled in from reference TRBV7-3 and TRBJ2-1): GAGVSQTPSNKVTEKGKYVELRCDPISGHTALYWYRQSLGQGPEFLIYFQGTGAADDSGLPNDRFFAVRPEGSVSTLKIQRTERGDSAVYLCASSLTRGGPSSYNEQFFGPGTRLTVL.

V gene TRBV6-2 or TRBV6-3 combines with J gene TRBJ1-1; no clear D gene. The CDR3 sequence is 13 residues long. Germline V gives CDR1 MNHEY, CDR2 SVGEGT. Trimming removed 4 bases at V and 5 bases at J, with 11 bases between. The CDR3 bases are TGTGCCAGCAGTTTCACCGTTGGGACTGAAGCTTTCTTT. Amino acid sequence: CASSFTVGTEAFF.

This chain uses TRBV7-2 with TRBJ2-6; D remains ambiguous. V lost 7 bases to trimming and J lost 2 bases, with 6 bases between them. The CDR3 has 13 residues. CDR1 and CDR2 from the germline V gene are SGHTA and FQGNSA. The CDR3 DNA is TGTGCCAGCACGGCGGCTGGGGCCAACGTCCTGACTTTC. Residues: CASTAAGANVLTF.

This chain links TRBV11-3 with TRBJ2-5; TRBD2 aligns across 7 bases. The CDR3 covers 13 residues. CDR1 is SGHNT and CDR2 is YENEEA in the germline V gene. V shed 8 bases and J 4 bases; nucleotides not matched to a gene: 7. The CDR3 region is CASGRGGAETQYF. The CDR3 nucleotides read TGTGCCAGCGGCCGGGGAGGGGCAGAGACCCAGTACTTC.

This clonotype was seen only a few times. The chain uses TRBV27 and TRBJ1-5, with 8 bases aligning to TRBD1. There are 14 residues in the CDR3. Germline V gene sequence: CDR1 MNHEY, CDR2 SMNVEV (reference sequence). Trimming at V came to 6 bases and at J to 5 bases, leaving 6 bases not matched to a gene. The CDR3 nucleotides are TGTGCCAGCAGGACAGCAGGGGGCGATCAGCCCCAGCATTTT. This gives the protein CASRTAGGDQPQHF.

This clonotype occurred a few times. This chain connects TRBV12-3 or TRBV12-4 to TRBJ1-2, with 7 bases matching TRBD1. After removal of 7 bases from V and 4 bases from J, the junction contained 3 bases not matched to a gene. The length of the CDR3 is 12 residues. CDR3 residues: CASTRTGYGYTF. The CDR3 nucleotides read TGTGCCAGCACCCGGACAGGCTATGGCTACACCTTC.

The table lists this clonotype with a few counts. The chain combines TRBV28 with TRBJ1-3; D is ambiguous. V dropped 3 bases and J dropped 7 bases, with 4 bases sitting between them. There are 11 residues in the CDR3. Germline CDR1 is MDHEN and CDR2 is SYDVKM. CDR3 bases: TGTGCCAGCAGTTTCCGGAACACCATATATTTT. This translates into CASSFRNTIYF.

The rearrangement links TRBV9 to TRBJ2-3; D is perhaps TRBD2 (7 bases). Germline loops: CDR1 SGDLS, CDR2 YYNGEE. The CDR3 length is 15 residues. Deletions cut 4 bases from V and 5 bases from J, with 17 bases between. As DNA, the CDR3 is TGTGCCAGCAGCCGGATGGGGGGGCGCGGAGATACGCAGTATTTT. Translation gives CASSRMGGRGDTQYF. The full variable domain, with the rest looked up from reference TRBV9 and TRBJ2-3, is DSGVTQTPKHLITATGQRVTLRCSPRSGDLSVYWYQQSLDQGLQFLIQYYNGEERAKGNILERFSAQQFPDLHSELNLSSLELGDSALYFCASSRMGGRGDTQYFGPGTRLTVL.

The chain couples TRBV18 to TRBJ1-1; D not resolved. Germline loops: CDR1 KGHSH, CDR2 LQKENI. The CDR3 is 13 residues long. V lost 3 bases to trimming and J lost 4 bases, with 9 bases between them. The chain's CDR3 is CASSPGLSTEAFF. The CDR3 region has the DNA TGTGCCAGCTCACCCGGGTTGAGCACTGAAGCTTTCTTT.

This clonotype turned up a few times. V and J are TRBV18 and TRBJ2-7; 9 nucleotides match TRBD1. Per the germline V gene, CDR1 is KGHSH and CDR2 is LQKENI. The CDR3 contains 15 residues. The V segment lost 3 bases and the J segment 3 bases; nucleotides outside the gene matches: 6. CDR3 DNA sequence: TGTGCCAGCTCACCGGGACAGGGCCTAAACTACGAGCAGTACTTC. Translated, it gives CASSPGQGLNYEQYF.

This clonotype has more than one count but fewer than ten. This rearrangement joins TRBV7-3 to TRBJ2-3; TRBD2 agrees at 11 bases. With V trimmed by 4 bases and J by 6 bases, 9 bases remained unmatched. The CDR3 consists of 16 residues. From germline, CDR1 is SGHTA and CDR2 FQGTGA. The DNA of the CDR3 is TGTGCCAGCAGCTCGATCTCCCTAGCGGGGGGTGATACGCAGTATTTT. It translates to CASSSISLAGGDTQYF.

The chain is built from TRBV18 and TRBJ1-2; 10 bases fit TRBD1. The CDR3 runs 13 residues. J gave up 6 bases and V 7 bases, and 5 bases lay outside the gene matches. Germline V CDR1 and CDR2: KGHSH, LQKENI. This CDR3 is CASFGTGADGYTF. CDR3 DNA: TGTGCCAGCTTCGGGACAGGGGCGGATGGCTACACCTTC.

The table lists this clonotype with a count of one. The V gene is TRBV27, the J gene TRBJ2-2; 12 nucleotides agree with TRBD1. The V gene end was trimmed by 6 bases and the J gene end by 7 bases; junction bases not matched to a gene: 6. The CDR3 spans 15 residues. Germline lookup yields CDR1 MNHEY and CDR2 SMNVEV (reference sequence). The CDR3 region is CASSTGQGAVGELFF. The CDR3 coding sequence is TGTGCCAGCAGCACGGGACAGGGGGCTGTCGGGGAGCTGTTTTTT.

This clonotype was detected a few times. The V call is TRBV4-2, the J call TRBJ1-6; TRBD1 agrees at 9 bases. The length of the CDR3 is 13 residues. Germline lookup yields CDR1 LGHNA and CDR2 YNFKEQ. V gave up 7 bases and J gave up 11 bases; unmatched junction bases: 6. The CDR3 reads CASTRTGATPLHF. DNA for the CDR3: TGTGCCAGCACCAGGACAGGGGCCACACCCCTCCACTTT.

Only a few counts were recorded for this clonotype. The J gene is TRBJ2-5, the V gene TRBV20-1; tentatively, D is TRBD2 (7 bases). Germline CDR1 reads DFQATT; CDR2 reads SNEGSKA (reference sequence). This CDR3 has 16 amino acids. V was cut by 4 bases and J by 4 bases, with 22 bases left in between. This CDR3 is CSAKAGMRGEGETQYF. The CDR3 bases are TGCAGTGCTAAGGCAGGGATGAGGGGGGAGGGAGAGACCCAGTACTTC.

With respect to this clonotype: Mismatch with germline at one junction end may stem from a read error. This chain connects TRBV12-3 or TRBV12-4 to TRBJ2-1; tentative D call: TRBD2 (5 bases). This CDR3 is 14 amino acids long. CDR3 residues: CASSPAGSYTEQFF. In DNA form, the CDR3 reads TGTGCCAGCAGCCCCGCGGGTTCCTACACTGAGCAGTTCTTC.

The V call is TRBV25-1, the J call TRBJ2-7; 7 nucleotides match TRBD1. From germline, CDR1 is MGHDK and CDR2 SYGVNS. CDR3 length equals 13 residues. The V and J ends lost 5 bases and 3 bases, in that order; junction bases with no gene match: 4. The CDR3 DNA sequence: TGTGCCAGCAGTCCCTGGGACAGCTACGAGCAGTACGTC. Residues: CASSPWDSYEQYV.

The rearrangement links TRBV4-2 to TRBJ1-5, with 7 positions matching TRBD1. This CDR3 is 18 amino acids long. The V segment lost 1 base and the J segment 2 bases; nucleotides outside the gene matches: 11. Germline V gene lookup returns CDR1 LGHNA and CDR2 YNFKEQ. The CDR3 DNA reads TGTGCCAGCAGCCAAGTTCGGGGGGAGGGGGCTGGCAATCAGCCCCAGCATTTT. Translated, it gives CASSQVRGEGAGNQPQHF.

V and J are TRBV4-3 and TRBJ2-5; 8 bases match TRBD2. The CDR3 totals 13 residues. The V gene's germline CDR1 is LGHNA and CDR2 YSLEER. The V gene end was trimmed by 4 bases and the J gene end by 11 bases; junction bases not matched to a gene: 9. The CDR3 nucleotides are TGCGCCAGCAGCCCGGCGGGGGGCACACGTCAGTACTTC. Its translation is CASSPAGGTRQYF.

A few counts support this clonotype. The chain employs TRBV6-4 and TRBJ2-7; no reliable D call. The CDR3 is made up of 13 amino acids. CDR1 is MRHNA, CDR2 SNTAGT, per germline. V shed 4 bases and J shed 9 bases, with 16 bases lying between them. CDR3 region: CASSGRPVCGQYV. The CDR3 bases are TGTGCCAGCAGTGGCAGACCAGTATGTGGGCAGTACGTC.

The chain recombines TRBV7-8 with TRBJ1-3, with D uncertain. The germline V gene encodes CDR1 SGHVS and CDR2 FQNEAQ. This CDR3 is 14 amino acids long. Trimming cost V 0 bases and J 4 bases, with 7 bases left between them. The CDR3 here is CASSLAFGGNTIYF. In DNA form, the CDR3 reads TGTGCCAGCAGCTTAGCCTTCGGGGGAAACACCATATATTTT.

V usage is TRBV6-2 or TRBV6-3 and J usage is TRBJ2-7, with 7 bases lining up with TRBD1. The CDR3 is 14 amino acids. J lost 3 bases, V lost 2 bases, and 4 bases had no gene match. Looked up from germline, CDR1 is MNHEY and CDR2 is SVGEGT. CDR3 sequence: CASSYEAGGYEQYF. The DNA of the CDR3 is TGTGCCAGCAGTTACGAGGCAGGGGGCTACGAGCAGTACTTC.

The table lists this clonotype with a few counts. This chain joins TRBV20-1 and TRBJ2-2, with no clear D. Germline V CDR1 and CDR2: DFQATT, SNEGSKA (reference sequence). V was cut by 5 bases and J by 2 bases, with 6 bases left in between. The CDR3 runs 12 residues. The CDR3 sequence is CSAAINTGELFF. Written as DNA, the CDR3 is TGCAGTGCTGCGATCAACACCGGGGAGCTGTTTTTT.

At least ten counts were recorded for this clonotype. The chain carries TRBV5-1 and TRBJ1-1; TRBD1 matches 7 bases. The CDR3 covers 15 residues. V shed 0 bases, J shed 5 bases, and the junction held 7 bases outside the gene matches. Germline V lookup: CDR1 SGHRS, CDR2 YFSETQ. Written as DNA, the CDR3 is TGCGCCAGCAGCTTGGCCAAACAGGGGAGGACTGAAGCTTTCTTT. Its protein product is CASSLAKQGRTEAFF.

As for this clonotype: This may come from a read error, since a much larger clone is one base off. In this CDR3 the conserved last residue, phenylalanine or tryptophan, is missing, so a read error is likely. The chain carries TRBV20-1 and TRBJ2-7; TRBD2 is a possible D gene (6 bases). CDR1 DFQATT and CDR2 SNEGSKA come from the germline V gene (reference sequence). V was clipped by 3 bases and J by 3 bases, with 12 bases between them. This CDR3 contains 13 residues. CDR3 bases: TGCAGTGCTAGTAAGGAGGGGCGCTACGAGCAGTACTAC. It is translated as CSASKEGRYEQYY.

This clonotype was seen a handful of times. The chain carries TRBV7-2 and TRBJ1-1; D is undetermined. Trimming removed 2 bases from V and 3 bases from J, with 16 bases in between. In germline, CDR1 is SGHTA, CDR2 FQGNSA. The CDR3 contains 16 residues. The CDR3 loop reads CASSLPRGSSDTEAFF. Written as DNA, the CDR3 is TGTGCCAGCAGCTTACCTCGCGGGTCTTCGGACACTGAAGCTTTCTTT.

This clonotype was counted between two and nine times. This chain uses TRBV5-1 with TRBJ2-2, with a possible D match to TRBD2 (6 bases). Germline V lookup: CDR1 SGHRS, CDR2 YFSETQ. This CDR3 spans 14 amino acids. V was shortened by 4 bases and J by 7 bases, with 14 bases between the two germline ends. CDR3 protein: CASSPGGAGGELFF. CDR3 DNA sequence: TGCGCCAGCAGCCCCGGCGGGGCAGGCGGGGAGCTGTTTTTT.